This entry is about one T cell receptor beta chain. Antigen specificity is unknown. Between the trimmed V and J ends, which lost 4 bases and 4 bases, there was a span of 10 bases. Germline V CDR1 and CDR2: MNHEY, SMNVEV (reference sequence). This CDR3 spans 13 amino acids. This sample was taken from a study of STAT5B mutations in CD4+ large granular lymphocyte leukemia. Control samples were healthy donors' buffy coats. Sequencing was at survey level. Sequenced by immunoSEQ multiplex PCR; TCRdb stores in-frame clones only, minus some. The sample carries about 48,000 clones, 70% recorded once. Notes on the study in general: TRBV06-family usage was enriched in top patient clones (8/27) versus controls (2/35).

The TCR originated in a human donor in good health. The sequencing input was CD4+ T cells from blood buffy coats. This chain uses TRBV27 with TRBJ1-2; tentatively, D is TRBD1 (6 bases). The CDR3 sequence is CASSSGGLYGYTF. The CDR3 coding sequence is TGTGCCAGCAGTTCCGGGGGGCTCTATGGCTACACCTTC.